This is a list of T cell receptor beta chains from one sample in a study of a mutant IDH1 vaccine in newly diagnosed glioma. These receptors are not linked to any known antigen. TCRdb's copy holds only in-frame clones and misses some; the assay was immunoSEQ multiplex PCR. Of fewer than 60,000 clones listed, roughly two thirds are singletons. The sequencing here drew on peripheral blood mononuclear cells (PBMCs), taken from a glioma patient whose treatment included an IDH1 peptide vaccine. These receptors all stem from a man aged 35-49 years with glioma. Some clones in this sample may be carry-over from other donors' samples. Each CDR3 is given with its conserved first and last residue. A D gene is named only where the DNA matches it firmly. Clone size is stated in some rows and not others, as once, few, many or a class when expanded.

.	TRBD1	TRBJ1-1	TRBV10-3	CAISPTGSNTEAFF	TGTGCCATCAGCCCGACAGGGAGTAACACTGAAGCTTTCTTT
.	.	TRBJ1-2	TRBV6-4	CASRESWNYGYTF	TGTGCCAGCAGGGAGAGTTGGAACTATGGCTACACCTTC
few	.	TRBJ2-2	TRBV6-5	CASLTQKNTGELFF	TGTGCCAGCCTCACCCAAAAGAACACCGGGGAGCTGTTTTTT
.	.	TRBJ2-5	TRBV7-8	CASSSAGGRQETQYF	TGTGCCAGCAGCTCCGCCGGGGGCCGTCAAGAGACCCAGTACTTC
.	.	TRBJ2-7	TRBV20-1	CSAASGLEQYF	TGCAGTGCTGCCAGCGGGCTCGAGCAGTACTTC
few	.	TRBJ1-6	TRBV6-1	CASSEWDNSPLHF	TGTGCCAGCAGTGAATGGGACAATTCACCCCTCCACTTT
once	.	TRBJ1-1	TRBV6-1	CASSDYTGRTEAFF	TGTGCCAGCAGCGACTATACAGGGAGGACTGAAGCTTTCTTT
.	.	TRBJ1-2	TRBV6-1	CASSEAAGVIGYTF	TGTGCCAGCAGTGAAGCTGCAGGGGTGATTGGCTACACCTTC
.	TRBD1	TRBJ2-7	TRBV19	CASSTDRGIAYEQYF	TGTGCCAGTAGTACGGACAGGGGGATCGCCTACGAGCAGTACTTC
.	.	TRBJ1-5	TRBV2	CASSEANWRIRPQHF	TGTGCCAGCAGTGAAGCGAATTGGCGGATCCGGCCCCAGCATTTT
.	.	TRBJ1-5	TRBV5-6	CASSLQGGANQPQHF	TGTGCCAGCAGCTTGCAGGGTGGAGCGAATCAGCCCCAGCATTTT
.	TRBD1	TRBJ1-4	TRBV4-1	CASRGGRNNEKLFF	TGCGCCTCCAGGGGGGGAAGAAACAATGAAAAACTGTTTTTT
.	.	TRBJ1-5	TRBV5-6	CASSLWQFSNQPQHF	TGTGCCAGCAGCTTGTGGCAGTTTAGCAATCAGCCCCAGCATTTT
.	.	TRBJ2-7	TRBV30	CAWSVLGIRYEQYF	TGTGCCTGGAGTGTACTTGGCATTCGGTACGAGCAGTACTTC
few	.	TRBJ1-1	TRBV9	CASSADGGNTEAFF	TGTGCCAGCAGCGCGGACGGTGGGAACACTGAAGCTTTCTTT
.	.	TRBJ1-2	TRBV6-5	CASSYRVNYGYTF	TGTGCCAGCAGTTACAGGGTTAACTATGGCTACACCTTC
.	TRBD2	TRBJ2-7	TRBV5-1	CASTPALAAYEQYF	TGCGCCAGCACCCCCGCGCTAGCGGCATACGAGCAGTACTTC
.	.	TRBJ2-1	TRBV9	CASSILDLSYNEQFF	TGTGCCAGCAGCATACTAGACCTCTCTTACAATGAGCAGTTCTTC